Listed here is a single T cell receptor (beta chain). The sample comes from a study of blood T cell repertoires in COVID-19. Across the whole study: Donors in the United States, Italy and Spain gave samples during acute or convalescent COVID-19.

As handled by the study authors: Nucleated cell number was recorded as an estimate derived from reference gene primer amplification. Here immunoSEQ multiplex PCR was the method, and the copy in TCRdb shows in-frame clones only, minus some. That table furnishes V, J and clone size, whereas the DNA furnished D and trimming. The profile shows approximately 91,000 clones, 75% to 85% of them singletons. Germline V gives CDR1 MDHEN, CDR2 SYDVKM. The trim removed 3 bases at V and 1 base at J, leaving 9 bases unmatched. This CDR3 has 18 amino acids. The source material was peripheral blood. This rearrangement joins TRBV28 to TRBJ2-7, with 13 bases fitting TRBD2. The clonotype comes from an older man with acute or convalescent COVID-19. The CDR3 protein is CASSFSGLAGAGSYEQYF. The CDR3 DNA is TGTGCCAGCAGTTTCTCCGGACTAGCGGGAGCGGGGTCCTACGAGCAGTACTTC.